The present TCR beta chain was sequenced within a study of beta chain features in type 1 diabetes. General study results and limits: Naive, central memory and regulatory TCRB repertoires appeared more similar among patients than healthy donors.

Details on this clone: Antigen unknown.

Every isolated RNA sample was fully reverse transcribed, so sequencing captured expressed TCRB transcripts. TCRdb keeps only in-frame clones here, not all; method: immunoSEQ multiplex PCR. The table includes approximately 150,000 clones, roughly 10% detected once. This CDR3 contains 15 residues. Germline V gene data show CDR1 as LNHDA and CDR2 as SQIVND (reference sequence). V dropped 6 bases and J dropped 0 bases, with 12 bases sitting between them. The genes are TRBV19 and TRBJ1-5; possibly TRBD1 for D (5 bases). The receptor comes from a woman aged 40-49 years in good health. Source material: central memory CD4+ T cells from blood. The CDR3 DNA reads as TGTGCCAGTAGACAGGTTTTCAGTAGCAATCAGCCCCAGCATTTT. Residues: CASRQVFSSNQPQHF.